This T cell receptor (beta chain) was sequenced during a study of OX40 agonist ivuxolimab in advanced cancers. Turning to the study itself: Antecedent anti-PD-1, anti-PD-L1 or anti-CTLA-4 therapy was permissible, with under 50% having received some. General study findings and limits: At 0.1 to 3.0 mg/kg and by week 6, clonal expansion occurred in CD4+ and CD8+ blood T cells.

Turning to this clone: The target antigen is unknown.

Produced via immunoSEQ multiplex PCR; TCRdb's table is partial and in-frame only. The profile shows more than 45,000 clones, 70% to 90% of them singletons. CDR1 SNHLY and CDR2 FYNNEI come from the germline V gene. V gave up 5 bases and J gave up 2 bases, with 19 bases separating them. The CDR3 has 16 residues. The starting material was CD4+ or CD8+ T cells sorted from blood, obtained in a trial of the OX40 agonist ivuxolimab. This sequence originates from an adult with an advanced solid tumor such as melanoma, head and neck, liver or kidney cancer. The rearrangement uses TRBV2 and TRBJ2-7; D may be TRBD2 (6 bases). Written as DNA, the CDR3 is TGTGCCAGCAGTACACCCCCGGGAGACAGAGCCTACGAGCAGTACTTC. Protein product: CASSTPPGDRAYEQYF.